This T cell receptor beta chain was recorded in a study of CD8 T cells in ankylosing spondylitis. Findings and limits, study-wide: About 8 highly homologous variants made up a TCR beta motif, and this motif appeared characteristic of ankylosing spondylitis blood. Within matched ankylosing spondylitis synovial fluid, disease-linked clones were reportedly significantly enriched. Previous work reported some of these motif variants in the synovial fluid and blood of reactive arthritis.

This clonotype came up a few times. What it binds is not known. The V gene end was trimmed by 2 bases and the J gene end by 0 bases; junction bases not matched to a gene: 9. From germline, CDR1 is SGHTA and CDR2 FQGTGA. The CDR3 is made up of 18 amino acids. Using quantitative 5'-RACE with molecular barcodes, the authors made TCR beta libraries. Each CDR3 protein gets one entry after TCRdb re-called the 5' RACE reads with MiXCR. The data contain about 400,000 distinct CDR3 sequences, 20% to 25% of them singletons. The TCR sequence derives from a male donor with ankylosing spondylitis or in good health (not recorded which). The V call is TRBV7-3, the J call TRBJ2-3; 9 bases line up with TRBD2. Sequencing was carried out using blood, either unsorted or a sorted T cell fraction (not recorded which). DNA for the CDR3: TGTGCCAGCAGCTTAGAGGGTAGCGGGAGAACTAGCACAGATACGCAGTATTTT. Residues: CASSLEGSGRTSTDTQYF. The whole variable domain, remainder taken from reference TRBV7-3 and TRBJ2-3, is GAGVSQTPSNKVTEKGKYVELRCDPISGHTALYWYRQSLGQGPEFLIYFQGTGAADDSGLPNDRFFAVRPEGSVSTLKIQRTERGDSAVYLCASSLEGSGRTSTDTQYFGPGTRLTVL.